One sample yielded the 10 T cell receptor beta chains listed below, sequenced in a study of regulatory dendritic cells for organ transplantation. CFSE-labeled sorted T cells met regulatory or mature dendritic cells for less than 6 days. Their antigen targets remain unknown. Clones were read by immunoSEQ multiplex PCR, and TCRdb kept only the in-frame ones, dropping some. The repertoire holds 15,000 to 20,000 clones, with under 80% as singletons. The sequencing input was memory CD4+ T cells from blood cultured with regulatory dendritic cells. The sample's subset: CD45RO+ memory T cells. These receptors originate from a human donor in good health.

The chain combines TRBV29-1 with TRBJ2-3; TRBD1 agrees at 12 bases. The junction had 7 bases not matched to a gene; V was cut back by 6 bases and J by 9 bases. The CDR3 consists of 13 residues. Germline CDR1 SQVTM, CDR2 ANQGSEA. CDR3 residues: CSVGPGTGGTQYF. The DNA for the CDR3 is TGCAGCGTGGGTCCCGGGACAGGGGGCACGCAGTATTTT.

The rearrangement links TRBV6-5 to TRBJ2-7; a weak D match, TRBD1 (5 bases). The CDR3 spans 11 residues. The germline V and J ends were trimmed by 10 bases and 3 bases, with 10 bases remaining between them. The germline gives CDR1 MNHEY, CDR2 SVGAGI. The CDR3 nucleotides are TGTGCCACACGCAGGGACTACGAGCAGTACTTC. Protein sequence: CATRRDYEQYF.

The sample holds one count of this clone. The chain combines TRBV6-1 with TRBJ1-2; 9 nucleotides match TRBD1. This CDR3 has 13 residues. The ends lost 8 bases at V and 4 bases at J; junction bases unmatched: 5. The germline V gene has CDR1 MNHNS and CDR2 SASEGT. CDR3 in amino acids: CASWDRVAYGYTF. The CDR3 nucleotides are TGTGCCAGCTGGGACAGGGTGGCCTATGGCTACACCTTC.

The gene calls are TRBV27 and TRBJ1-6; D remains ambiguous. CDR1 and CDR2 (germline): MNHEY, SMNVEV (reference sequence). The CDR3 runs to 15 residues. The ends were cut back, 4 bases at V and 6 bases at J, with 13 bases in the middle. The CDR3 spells CASSWGPNSNSPLHF. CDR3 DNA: TGTGCCAGCAGTTGGGGTCCCAACTCTAATTCACCCCTCCACTTT.

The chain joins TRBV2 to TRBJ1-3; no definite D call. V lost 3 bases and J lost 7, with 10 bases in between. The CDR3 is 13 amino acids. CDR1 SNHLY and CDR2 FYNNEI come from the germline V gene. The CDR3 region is CASSDGWWNTIYF. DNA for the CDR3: TGTGCCAGCAGTGACGGGTGGTGGAACACCATATATTTT.

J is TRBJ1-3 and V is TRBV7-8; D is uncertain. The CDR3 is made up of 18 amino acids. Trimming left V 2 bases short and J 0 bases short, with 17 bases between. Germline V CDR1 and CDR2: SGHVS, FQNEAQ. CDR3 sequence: CASSLYLGSGLSGNTIYF. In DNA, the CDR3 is TGTGCCAGCAGCTTATATCTCGGCAGCGGACTCTCTGGAAACACCATATATTTT.

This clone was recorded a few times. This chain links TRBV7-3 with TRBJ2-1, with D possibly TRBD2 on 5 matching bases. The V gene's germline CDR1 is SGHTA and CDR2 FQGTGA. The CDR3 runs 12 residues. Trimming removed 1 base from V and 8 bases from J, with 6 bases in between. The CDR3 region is CASSLRTDEQFF. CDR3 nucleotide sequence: TGTGCCAGCAGCTTAAGGACTGATGAGCAGTTCTTC.

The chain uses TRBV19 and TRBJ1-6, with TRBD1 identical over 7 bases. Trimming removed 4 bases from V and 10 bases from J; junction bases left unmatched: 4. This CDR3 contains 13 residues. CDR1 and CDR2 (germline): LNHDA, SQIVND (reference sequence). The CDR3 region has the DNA TGTGCCAGTAGTACAGGGGGATCGTCACCCCTCCACTTT. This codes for CASSTGGSSPLHF.

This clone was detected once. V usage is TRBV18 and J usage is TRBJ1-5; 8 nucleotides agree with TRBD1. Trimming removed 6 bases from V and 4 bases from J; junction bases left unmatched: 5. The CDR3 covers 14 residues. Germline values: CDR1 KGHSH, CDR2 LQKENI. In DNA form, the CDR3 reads TGTGCCAGCTCTCAAGGGACAGGTAATCAGCCCCAGCATTTT. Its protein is CASSQGTGNQPQHF.

CDR3 protein: CAWSMGATDTQYF. CDR3 bases: TGTGCCTGGAGTATGGGGGCTACAGATACGCAGTATTTT. This chain joins TRBV30 and TRBJ2-3; maybe TRBD1 (6 bases). This CDR3 spans 13 amino acids. V lost 2 bases and J 3 bases, leaving 9 bases between the germline ends. In germline, CDR1 is GTSNPN, CDR2 SVGIG (reference sequence).